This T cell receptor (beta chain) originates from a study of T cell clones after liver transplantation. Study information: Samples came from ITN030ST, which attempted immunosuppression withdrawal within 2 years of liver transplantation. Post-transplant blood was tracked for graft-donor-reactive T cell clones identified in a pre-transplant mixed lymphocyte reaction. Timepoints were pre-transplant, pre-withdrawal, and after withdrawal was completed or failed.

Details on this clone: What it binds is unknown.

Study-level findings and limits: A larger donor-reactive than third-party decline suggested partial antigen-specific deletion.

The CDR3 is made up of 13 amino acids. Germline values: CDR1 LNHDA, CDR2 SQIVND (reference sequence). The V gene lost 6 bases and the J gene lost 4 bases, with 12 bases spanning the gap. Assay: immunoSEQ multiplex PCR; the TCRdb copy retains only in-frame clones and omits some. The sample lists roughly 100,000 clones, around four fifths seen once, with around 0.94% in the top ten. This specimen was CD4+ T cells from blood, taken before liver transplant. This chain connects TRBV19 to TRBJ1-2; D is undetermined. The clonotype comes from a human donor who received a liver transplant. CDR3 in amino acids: CASRPPGSYGYTF. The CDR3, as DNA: TGTGCCAGTAGGCCTCCGGGCAGCTATGGCTACACCTTC.